One and the same sample provided the 25 T cell receptor beta chains below, sequenced in a study of blood T cell repertoires in COVID-19 (dated by TCRdb to about 2020). The library was obtained by the immunoSEQ multiplex PCR assay. TCRdb limited this immuneACCESS table to in-frame rearrangements with V and J called. A share of clones is missing; checked studies link under half to unresolved V genes, and the rest is unexplained. This sample lists about 140,000 clones; roughly 85% were detected once. The top ten constitute 2.5% to 3% of the sample. Sequences were obtained from peripheral blood. These receptor sequences come from a man aged 45-60 years with acute or convalescent COVID-19.

On this clone itself: One end of the junction is discordant with germline, which a read error may explain. The J gene is TRBJ2-7, the V gene TRBV5-5, with D possibly being TRBD2 (6 bases). The CDR3 length is 14 residues. Germline V CDR1 and CDR2: SGHKS, YYEKEE (reference sequence). CDR3 loop: CASSPGVGSIMADF. CDR3 DNA: TGTGCCAGCAGCCCGGGCGTCGGGAGTATAATGGCGGACTTC.

This clone was found once. This rearrangement joins TRBV13 to TRBJ1-2, with 7 bases matching TRBD1. The CDR3 covers 16 residues. In germline, CDR1 is PRHDT, CDR2 FYEKMQ (reference sequence). Unmatched junction bases numbered 9, after V lost 0 bases and J lost 5 bases. CDR3 sequence reads: CASSLGLYRGSYGYTF. The CDR3 coding sequence is TGTGCCAGCAGCTTAGGATTGTACAGGGGCTCTTATGGCTACACCTTC.

The chain's CDR3 is CASSLSTAGNSPLHF. The CDR3 region has the DNA TGTGCCAGCAGTTTATCGACGGCGGGGAATTCACCCCTCCACTTT. The chain uses TRBV27 and TRBJ1-6; D remains ambiguous. Germline V gene sequence: CDR1 MNHEY, CDR2 SMNVEV (reference sequence). Trimming removed 0 bases from V and 7 bases from J, with 10 bases in between. This CDR3 spans 15 amino acids.

V usage is TRBV2 and J usage is TRBJ2-1, with 7 bases aligning to TRBD1. With 5 bases clipped from V and 7 bases from J, the junction kept 5 bases outside the gene matches. Germline loops: CDR1 SNHLY, CDR2 FYNNEI. The CDR3 spans 13 residues. CDR3 in amino acids: CASSRDSRNEQFF. The CDR3 DNA is TGTGCCAGCAGTCGGGACAGTCGAAATGAGCAGTTCTTC.

This clone was recorded a few times. The chain is built from TRBV2 and TRBJ2-1, with 12 bases identical to TRBD2. CDR1 SNHLY and CDR2 FYNNEI come from the germline V gene. This CDR3 is 18 amino acids long. The junction had 9 bases not matched to a gene; V was cut back by 6 bases and J by 0 bases. This CDR3 reads CASRTQPGLAGSYNEQFF. The CDR3 DNA is TGTGCCAGCAGAACACAGCCGGGACTAGCGGGCTCCTACAATGAGCAGTTCTTC.

This chain connects TRBV7-3 to TRBJ2-6, with D possibly TRBD1 on 5 matching bases. The CDR3 consists of 17 residues. V was cut by 5 bases and J by 1 base, with 15 bases left in between. Germline loops: CDR1 SGHTA, CDR2 FQGTGA. The CDR3 nucleotides read TGTGCCAGCAGCCAAGCCCCTACAGGTTCTGGGGCCAACGTCCTGACTTTC. Translating it yields CASSQAPTGSGANVLTF.

J is TRBJ2-7 and V is TRBV19, with D possibly TRBD2 on 6 matching bases. This CDR3 region has 14 residues. V was pared by 6 bases and J by 0 bases, with 12 bases between. The germline V gene has CDR1 LNHDA and CDR2 SQIVND (reference sequence). The CDR3 protein is CASRGSGSSYEQYF. CDR3 coding DNA: TGTGCCAGTAGAGGTAGCGGCAGCTCCTACGAGCAGTACTTC.

The chain links TRBV7-9 to TRBJ2-5; D not certain. V shed 2 bases and J shed 4 bases, with 8 bases lying between them. Germline V lookup: CDR1 SEHNR, CDR2 FQNEAQ (reference sequence). This CDR3 spans 13 amino acids. CDR3 nucleotides: TGTGCCAGCAGCTTAATGATGGCAGAGACCCAGTACTTC. It translates to CASSLMMAETQYF.

This chain connects TRBV11-3 to TRBJ2-1, with TRBD2 matching over 8 bases. J was trimmed by 1 base and V by 5 bases; bases with no gene match: 7. CDR1 SGHNT and CDR2 YENEEA come from the germline V gene. CDR3 length: 16 amino acids. CDR3: CASSPLAGSSYNEQFF. The CDR3 DNA reads TGTGCCAGCAGCCCCCTAGCGGGCTCTTCCTACAATGAGCAGTTCTTC.

The genes are TRBV11-3 and TRBJ1-1; D perhaps matches TRBD1 (5 bases). Germline lookup yields CDR1 SGHNT and CDR2 YENEEA. Trimming stripped 5 bases from V and 1 base from J, with 11 bases between. The CDR3 extends over 14 amino acids. The CDR3 coding sequence is TGTGCCAGCAGCCCCCGGACAACGAACACTGAAGCTTTCTTT. Protein sequence: CASSPRTTNTEAFF.

The CDR3 region is CATSGGVEQYF. The DNA for the CDR3 is TGTGCCACCTCAGGGGGCGTCGAGCAGTACTTC. This chain uses TRBV15 with TRBJ2-7; TRBD1 matches at 8 bases. V trimming: 8 bases; J trimming: 6 bases; junction bases outside the gene matches: 3. The CDR3 covers 11 residues. CDR1 is LNHNV, CDR2 YYDKDF, per germline (reference sequence).

This chain links TRBV9 with TRBJ2-3; TRBD1 matches at 9 bases. Germline V gene sequence: CDR1 SGDLS, CDR2 YYNGEE. The CDR3 has 15 residues. V lost 3 bases and J lost 2; bases outside the gene matches: 4. This CDR3 is CASSGGQGYTDTQYF. CDR3 DNA sequence: TGTGCCAGCAGCGGGGGACAGGGTTACACAGATACGCAGTATTTT.

This clone was observed a handful of times. The chain joins TRBV20-1 to TRBJ2-5; tentative D call: TRBD2 (6 bases). This CDR3 region has 13 residues. Trimming took 6 bases from V and 5 from J, leaving 16 bases between them. CDR1 is DFQATT, CDR2 SNEGSKA, per germline (reference sequence). CDR3 residues: CSASRLVRETQYF. The CDR3 DNA follows: TGCAGTGCCAGTCGACTAGTGCGGGAGACCCAGTACTTC.

The chain has TRBV10-2 and TRBJ2-3, with 11 bases lining up with TRBD2. This CDR3 has 19 residues. From germline, CDR1 is WSHSY and CDR2 SAAADI. V trimming: 4 bases; J trimming: 0 bases; junction bases outside the gene matches: 12. DNA of the CDR3: TGCGCCAGCAGTGTTCGGCTAGCGGGAGGCCCTGCTAGCACAGATACGCAGTATTTT. As protein: CASSVRLAGGPASTDTQYF.

This chain connects TRBV28 to TRBJ1-2; perhaps TRBD1 as D (6 bases). V was cut by 5 bases and J by 6 bases, with 13 bases left in between. The CDR3 is made up of 13 amino acids. From germline, CDR1 is MDHEN and CDR2 SYDVKM. The CDR3 is CASSPSGHNGYTF. DNA of the CDR3: TGTGCCAGCAGTCCCTCGGGACATAATGGCTACACCTTC.

The chain couples TRBV24-1 to TRBJ2-1; 7 bases map to TRBD1. The CDR3 covers 12 residues. J was trimmed by 13 bases and V by 2 bases; bases with no gene match: 4. Germline lookup yields CDR1 KGHDR and CDR2 SFDVKD. CDR3 amino acids: CATSDYTGEQFF. CDR3 DNA sequence: TGTGCCACCAGTGATTATACAGGGGAACAGTTCTTC.

This clone is labeled as medium-sized. The chain couples TRBV11-2 to TRBJ2-7; 9 bases line up with TRBD1. Germline CDR1 is SGHAT and CDR2 is FQNNGV. The J segment lost 2 bases and the V segment lost 5 bases, leaving 4 bases of the junction unmatched. This CDR3 has 14 residues. This CDR3 is CASSLGTGPYEQYF. The DNA for the CDR3 is TGTGCCAGCAGCCTGGGGACAGGGCCCTACGAGCAGTACTTC. The variable domain in full, with the rest retrieved from reference TRBV11-2 and TRBJ2-7, is EAGVAQSPRYKIIEKRQSVAFWCNPISGHATLYWYQQILGQGPKLLIQFQNNGVVDDSQLPKDRFSAERLKGVDSTLKIQPAKLEDSAVYLCASSLGTGPYEQYFGPGTRLTVT.

As DNA, the CDR3 is TGCGCCAGCAGCTTGCTTCAGGGGACGGGTGGCTACACCTTC. Translation gives CASSLLQGTGGYTF. J is TRBJ1-2 and V is TRBV5-1; D is possibly TRBD1 (6 bases). Germline CDR1 SGHRS, CDR2 YFSETQ. The CDR3 contains 14 residues. Between the trimmed V and J ends, which lost 1 base and 7 bases, there was a span of 14 bases.

The genes are TRBV7-2 and TRBJ1-4; tentatively, D is TRBD1 (5 bases). Germline assignment: CDR1 SGHTA and CDR2 FQGNSA. The CDR3 covers 15 residues. Trimming left V 5 bases short and J 0 bases short, with 10 bases between. CDR3 loop: CASSPTRATNEKLFF. The DNA for the CDR3 is TGTGCCAGCAGCCCTACCAGGGCAACTAATGAAAAACTGTTTTTT.

The chain recombines TRBV19 with TRBJ1-4, with a possible D match to TRBD1 (5 bases). V was clipped by 1 base and J by 2 bases, with 8 bases between them. CDR3 length equals 15 residues. Germline V gene data show CDR1 as LNHDA and CDR2 as SQIVND (reference sequence). CDR3 sequence (DNA): TGTGCCAGTAGTATAGTTTGGGGCACTAATGAAAAACTGTTTTTT. Translated, it gives CASSIVWGTNEKLFF.

This chain joins TRBV6-6 and TRBJ2-7, with 9 bases fitting TRBD1. Per germline, CDR1 MNHNY and CDR2 SVGAGI (reference sequence). V shed 0 bases, J shed 2 bases, and the junction held 2 bases outside the gene matches. The CDR3 totals 15 residues. The CDR3 loop is CASSYSNRGPYEQYF. The DNA of the CDR3 is TGTGCCAGCAGTTACTCAAACAGGGGGCCCTACGAGCAGTACTTC.

The V gene is TRBV19, the J gene TRBJ1-5, with 7 bases identical to TRBD1. The CDR3 loop spans 14 amino acids. The junction had 3 bases not matched to a gene; V was cut back by 3 bases and J by 4 bases. Germline values: CDR1 LNHDA, CDR2 SQIVND (reference sequence). The CDR3 region is CASSMGQLNQPQHF. The CDR3 bases are TGTGCCAGTAGTATGGGACAGTTGAATCAGCCCCAGCATTTT.

The genes are TRBV3-1 (or the pseudogene TRBV3-2) and TRBJ1-2, with a tentative D call TRBD1 (6 bases). V was clipped by 0 bases and J by 4 bases, with 9 bases between them. The CDR3 loop spans 14 amino acids. The germline V gene encodes CDR1 LGHDT and CDR2 YNNKEL (reference sequence). The CDR3 DNA is TGTGCCAGCAGCCAAGATGCGGACAGCTATGGCTACACCTTC. The encoded protein is CASSQDADSYGYTF.

The rearrangement joins TRBV5-1 to TRBJ1-4, with 10 bases aligning to TRBD1. The CDR3 consists of 15 residues. CDR1 and CDR2 (germline): SGHRS, YFSETQ. V lost 5 bases, J lost 8 bases, and 9 bases stayed unmatched. CDR3 in amino acids: CASRQTGTGVEKLFF. CDR3 nucleotide sequence: TGCGCCAGCAGGCAGACCGGGACAGGGGTGGAAAAACTGTTTTTT.

J is TRBJ1-1 and V is TRBV6-6; weak D call: TRBD1 (6 bases). Looked up from germline, CDR1 is MNHNY and CDR2 is SVGAGI (reference sequence). The CDR3 covers 13 residues. Deletions cut 2 bases from V and 6 bases from J, with 10 bases between. CDR3 residues: CASSYIQGPEAFF. The CDR3 nucleotides are TGTGCCAGCAGTTACATACAGGGCCCTGAAGCTTTCTTT.